This T cell receptor (beta chain) came from a study of cytotoxic CD8 clonotypes in ibrutinib-treated CLL. Assay: immunoSEQ multiplex PCR; the TCRdb copy retains only in-frame clones and omits some. Found here are approximately 90,000 clones, over 60% of them singletons; the top ten hold approximately 23%. Germline V gene lookup returns CDR1 MNHNS and CDR2 SASEGT. V lost 2 bases to trimming and J lost 4 bases, with 15 bases between them. This CDR3 is built from 16 residues. This sequence joins TRBV6-1 and TRBJ2-1; D may be TRBD1 (5 bases). The input for sequencing was PBMCs, taken after 24 months of ibrutinib treatment. This TCR was sampled from a human donor with chronic lymphocytic leukemia. This chain's CDR3 is CASSEMGPGVYNEQFF. DNA of the CDR3: TGTGCCAGCAGTGAAATGGGGCCTGGGGTTTACAATGAGCAGTTCTTC.